The rows below give T cell receptor beta chains drawn from one sample of a study of beta chain features in type 1 diabetes. Sequencing used immunoSEQ multiplex PCR; TCRdb keeps in-frame clones, though not all of them. The table records just over 600,000 clones, around a sixth of them present only once. Sequencing was done on a sample of naive CD4+ T cells from blood. Receptor source: a man younger than 35 in good health. The CDR3 runs from the conserved cysteine through the conserved F or W. Fields, in order: D gene, clone size, V gene, J gene, CDR3 DNA, CDR3 protein. D genes are given only for firm matches. Some rows have no size entry. The others give once, few or many, or a class for an expanded clone.

TRBD1,NA,TRBV19,TRBJ1-3,TGTGCCAGTAGTATACCGAGGGACAGCTCTGGAAACACCATATATTTT,CASSIPRDSSGNTIYF
NA,few,TRBV15,TRBJ2-3,TGTGCCACCAGCAGAGTTAATCTAAAGGGCAGGGGCTGGGCAGATACGCAGTATTTT,CATSRVNLKGRGWADTQYF
NA,NA,TRBV10-3,TRBJ2-5,TGTGCCATCAGCGGATGGAGTCGAGAGACCCAGTACTTC,CAISGWSRETQYF
NA,NA,TRBV6-1,TRBJ1-5,TGTGCCAGCAGTGAACAGGACTCTTACAATCAGCCCCAGCATTTT,CASSEQDSYNQPQHF
NA,NA,TRBV10-3,TRBJ1-2,TGTGCCATCAGTGAGCGTGGAAGGAGGGCCGGTGGCTACACCTTC,CAISERGRRAGGYTF
TRBD1,few,TRBV25-1,TRBJ2-1,TGTGCCAGCAGCCTCGGACAGGGTCGGAGTTTAGGGCAGTTCTTC,CASSLGQGRSLGQFF
TRBD1,NA,TRBV7-3,TRBJ1-1,TGTGCCAGCAGCACCGGACAGGGATACTCTGAAGCTTTCTTT,CASSTGQGYSEAFF
NA,few,TRBV10-3,TRBJ2-1,TGTGCCACAGCGGCGGGGGCATACAATGAGCAGTTCTTC,CATAAGAYNEQFF
NA,few,TRBV15,TRBJ1-2,TGTGCCACCTCAGGTCCTATGAGTGGCTATGGCTACACCTTC,CATSGPMSGYGYTF
NA,few,TRBV11-2,TRBJ1-1,TGTGCCAGCAGCCGACGGGAGGACACTGAAGCTTTCTTT,CASSRREDTEAFF
NA,NA,TRBV28,TRBJ2-1,TGTGCCAGCAGTTTAGAGCAGGGCAAGCAGTTCTTC,CASSLEQGKQFF
NA,NA,TRBV7-9,TRBJ1-2,TGTGCCAGCAGCTCCTTGACAGGAGTAGTTGACTACACCTTC,CASSSLTGVVDYTF
NA,NA,TRBV6-6,TRBJ2-7,TGTGCCAGCCGAGGTCTTCGCTACGAGCAGTACTTC,CASRGLRYEQYF
NA,NA,TRBV30,TRBJ1-2,TGTGCCTGGAGAACTACTACGGACGGTGAGGGCTATGGCTACACCTTC,CAWRTTTDGEGYGYTF
TRBD2,few,TRBV29-1,TRBJ2-3,TGCAGCGTACTAGCGACTAGCACAGATACGCAGTATTTT,CSVLATSTDTQYF
NA,few,TRBV30,TRBJ1-4,TGTGCCTGGAGTGTACAGGGAAGTGCTAATGAAAAACTGTTTTTT,CAWSVQGSANEKLFF
NA,few,TRBV27,TRBJ2-1,TGTGCCAGCAGTCCGATAGGGGGGGTATACAATGAGCAGTTCTTC,CASSPIGGVYNEQFF
NA,NA,TRBV7-3,TRBJ2-5,TGTGCCAGCAGCTATGACCAAGAGACCCAGTACTTC,CASSYDQETQYF
TRBD1,few,TRBV7-2,TRBJ1-5,TGTGCCAGCAGCCAACAGGGGGCGGGCAATCAGCCCCAGCATTTT,CASSQQGAGNQPQHF
TRBD1,NA,TRBV15,TRBJ2-7,TGTGCCACCAGCCAGGGACAGGACCTGGCCTACGAGCAGTACTTC,CATSQGQDLAYEQYF
TRBD2,NA,TRBV11-3,TRBJ2-2,TGTGCCAGCACGTATTCCGGGACTAACTCCGCCGGGGAGCTGTTTTTT,CASTYSGTNSAGELFF